This T cell receptor (beta chain) stems from a study of OX40 agonist ivuxolimab in advanced cancers. Turning to the study itself: At 0.01 to 10 mg/kg, ivuxolimab was administered intravenously to patients every 2 weeks. General study results and limits: Dose levels from 0.1 to 3.0 mg/kg saw CD4+ and CD8+ blood T cells expand clonally by week 6.

The data were produced by immunoSEQ multiplex PCR, yet TCRdb's version contains in-frame clones alone and is incomplete. The sample yields 45,000 to 65,000 clones, about nine tenths seen once. Worth noting for this clone: Its antigen is unknown.

V was pared by 2 bases and J by 5 bases, with 6 bases of the junction left unmatched. The germline gives CDR1 SGHRS, CDR2 YFSETQ. The CDR3 is 14 amino acids. V and J are TRBV5-1 and TRBJ1-1; 7 nucleotides agree with TRBD1. The sequenced sample was CD4+ or CD8+ T cells sorted from blood, obtained in a trial of the OX40 agonist ivuxolimab. This clonotype was obtained from an adult with an advanced solid tumor such as melanoma, head and neck, liver or kidney cancer. This CDR3 is CASSLTGVRTEAFF. The CDR3 bases are TGCGCCAGCAGCTTAACAGGGGTAAGGACTGAAGCTTTCTTT.